The present TCR beta chain was sequenced within a study of cytomegalovirus exposure and HLA in healthy donors. Study-level background: Sequencing of 150 million to 200 million T cells in an earlier analysis found 100 million to 140 million unique TCR beta sequences. When 398 donors were genotyped, approximately 80% of them were found to fall in the Caucasian-associated ancestry cluster.

This CDR3 has 15 residues. The ends were cut back, 4 bases at V and 3 bases at J, with 16 bases in the middle. Germline-derived CDR1 and CDR2 are SGHRS and YFSETQ. This PCR relied on a set of 60 Vbeta primers and 13 Jbeta primers. Method: immunoSEQ multiplex PCR; TCRdb's copy keeps in-frame clones and lacks some. The profile shows about 100,000 clones, about 74% of them singletons. The chain has TRBV5-1 and TRBJ2-5, with D unresolved. The origin of this receptor is a female donor in good health and CMV-seropositive. Sequencing was done on a sample of PBMCs. CDR3 DNA sequence: TGCGCCAGCAGCCCCCAGTCCCGGAGTGAAGAGACCCAGTACTTC. Translated: CASSPQSRSEETQYF.